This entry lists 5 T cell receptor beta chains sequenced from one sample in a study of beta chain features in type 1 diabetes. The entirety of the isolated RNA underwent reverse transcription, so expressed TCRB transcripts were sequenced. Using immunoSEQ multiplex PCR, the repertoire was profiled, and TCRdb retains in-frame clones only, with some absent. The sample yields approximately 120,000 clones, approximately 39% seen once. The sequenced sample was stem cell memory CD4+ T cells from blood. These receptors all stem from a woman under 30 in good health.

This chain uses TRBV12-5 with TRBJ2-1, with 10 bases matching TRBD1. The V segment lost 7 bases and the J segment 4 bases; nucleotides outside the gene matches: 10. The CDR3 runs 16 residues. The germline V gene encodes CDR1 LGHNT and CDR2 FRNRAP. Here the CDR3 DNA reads TGTGCTAGTGCTTCAGGGACAGGGGAGGGTTACAATGAGCAGTTCTTC. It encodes CASASGTGEGYNEQFF.

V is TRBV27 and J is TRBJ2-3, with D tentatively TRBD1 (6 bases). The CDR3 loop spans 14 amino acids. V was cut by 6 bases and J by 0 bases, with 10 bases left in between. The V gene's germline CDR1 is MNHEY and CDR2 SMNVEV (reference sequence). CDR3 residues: CASSGQRSTDTQYF. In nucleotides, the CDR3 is TGTGCCAGCAGCGGACAGCGTAGCACAGATACGCAGTATTTT.

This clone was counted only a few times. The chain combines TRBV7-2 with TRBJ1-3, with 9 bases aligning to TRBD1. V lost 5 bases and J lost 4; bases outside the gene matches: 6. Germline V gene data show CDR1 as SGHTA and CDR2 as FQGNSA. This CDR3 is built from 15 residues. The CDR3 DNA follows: TGTGCCAGCAGCCCGTGGGACAGGGCCGGAAACACCATATATTTT. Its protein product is CASSPWDRAGNTIYF.

The CDR3: CASSTRGNYGYTF. The CDR3 DNA reads as TGTGCCAGCAGCACCAGGGGGAACTATGGCTACACCTTC. The rearrangement joins TRBV4-2 to TRBJ1-2, with 7 bases identical to TRBD1. The length of the CDR3 is 13 residues. Trimming cost V 5 bases and J 2 bases; bases outside gene matches: 2. Germline V gives CDR1 LGHNA, CDR2 YNFKEQ.

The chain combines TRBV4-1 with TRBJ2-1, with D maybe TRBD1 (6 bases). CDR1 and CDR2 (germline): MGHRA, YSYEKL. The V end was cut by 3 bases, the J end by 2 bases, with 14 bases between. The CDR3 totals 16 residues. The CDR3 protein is CASSQDSKATYNEQFF. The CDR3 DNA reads TGCGCCAGCAGCCAGGACAGCAAAGCCACCTACAATGAGCAGTTCTTC.